This T cell receptor beta chain appears in the sequencing data of a study of cytomegalovirus exposure and HLA in healthy donors. The V gene's germline CDR1 is SGHDT and CDR2 YYEEEE. With V trimmed by 0 bases and J by 6 bases, 4 bases remained unmatched. This CDR3 is 14 amino acids long. Study observations and caveats: In vitro work confirmed that three CMV-associated chains recognize CMV antigens.

This table comes from immunoSEQ multiplex PCR, and its TCRdb copy is limited to in-frame clones, with some not included. The data contain fewer than 400,000 clones, over 75% of them seen just once; the ten biggest clones take up roughly 0.96%. As concerns this clone: The target antigen is unknown.

The V and J genes are TRBV5-6 and TRBJ1-1; 8 nucleotides match TRBD1. The clonotype was recovered from a man in his thirties or forties in good health and CMV-seronegative. The sample was PBMCs. CDR3 residues: CASSLGQGASEAFF. CDR3 DNA: TGTGCCAGCAGCTTGGGTCAGGGGGCCTCTGAAGCTTTCTTT. The complete variable domain, with remaining parts taken from reference TRBV5-6 and TRBJ1-1, reads DAGVTQSPTHLIKTRGQQVTLRCSPKSGHDTVSWYQQALGQGPQFIFQYYEEEERQRGNFPDRFSGHQFPNYSSELNVNALLLGDSALYLCASSLGQGASEAFFGQGTRLTVV.